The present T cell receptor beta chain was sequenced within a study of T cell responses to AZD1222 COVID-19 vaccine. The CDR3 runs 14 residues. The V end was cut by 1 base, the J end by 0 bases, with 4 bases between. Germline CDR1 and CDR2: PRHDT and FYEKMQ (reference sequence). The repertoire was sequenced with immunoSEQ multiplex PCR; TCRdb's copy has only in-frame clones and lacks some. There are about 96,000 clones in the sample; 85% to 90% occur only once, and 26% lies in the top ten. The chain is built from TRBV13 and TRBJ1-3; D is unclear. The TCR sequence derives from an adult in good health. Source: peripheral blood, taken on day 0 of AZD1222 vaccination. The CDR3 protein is CASSLAGSGNTIYF. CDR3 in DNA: TGTGCCAGCAGCTTAGCGGGCTCTGGAAACACCATATATTTT.